This T cell receptor (beta chain) was recorded in a study of regulatory T cells in long-lasting Graves disease. Time point denoted: newly diagnosed GD, antithyroid drugs for less than 3 months. After RNA was extracted from PBMCs, the TCR library was made from it. Assembly of TCR beta libraries relied on iRepertoire HTBI primers together with Arm-PCR of CDR3 regions. TCRdb reanalysed the multiplex PCR reads using MiXCR and keeps one entry per CDR3 protein. Of 500,000 or so distinct CDR3 sequences detected, 14% appear once; the ten largest clones hold roughly 18%. The CDR3 contains 15 residues. V dropped 8 bases and J dropped 2 bases, with 17 bases sitting between them. Germline V gene data show CDR1 as MRHNA and CDR2 as SNTAGT. Comment on this clonotype: The antigen is not known.

Broader study findings: Persistent disease was characterized by preferential usage of TRBV28, TRBJ1-2 and TRBJ2-5.

This same sample was also taken into another study, of T cells in Graves' hyperthyroidism and ophthalmopathy.

The sequencing used peripheral blood mononuclear cells (PBMCs), collected at new diagnosis, from a patient treated with antithyroid drugs. The sequence was collected from a woman in her 50s with Graves disease. This rearrangement joins TRBV6-4 to TRBJ2-3, with a tentative D call TRBD2 (6 bases). The CDR3 spells CASRRDFNPTDTQYF. CDR3 DNA: TGTGCCAGCCGACGGGACTTCAACCCCACAGATACGCAGTATTTT.